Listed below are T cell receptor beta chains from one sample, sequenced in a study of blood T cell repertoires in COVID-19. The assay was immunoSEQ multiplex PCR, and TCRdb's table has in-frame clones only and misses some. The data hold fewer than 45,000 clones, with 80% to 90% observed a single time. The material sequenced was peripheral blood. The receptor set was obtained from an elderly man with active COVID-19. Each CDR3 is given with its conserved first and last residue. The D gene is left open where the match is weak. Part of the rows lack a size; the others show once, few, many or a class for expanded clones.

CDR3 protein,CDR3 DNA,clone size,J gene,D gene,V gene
CASSLGHPSSYNSPLHF,TGTGCCAGCAGCCTAGGACACCCGAGCTCCTATAATTCACCCCTCCACTTT,.,TRBJ1-6,.,TRBV3-1/TRBV3-2
CASSSIQGGFTYEQYF,TGTGCCAGCAGTTCCATACAGGGTGGCTTCACCTACGAGCAGTACTTC,.,TRBJ2-7,.,TRBV28
CASSRDRSQETQYF,TGTGCCAGCAGCCGGGACAGATCTCAAGAGACCCAGTACTTC,.,TRBJ2-5,TRBD1,TRBV7-2
CAISESMNSPLHF,TGTGCCATCAGTGAGTCTATGAATTCACCCCTCCACTTT,.,TRBJ1-6,.,TRBV10-3
CAISEVGGMGDNTEAFF,TGTGCCATCAGTGAGGTCGGGGGAATGGGGGATAACACTGAAGCTTTCTTT,few,TRBJ1-1,.,TRBV10-3
CASSPRSHGTDTQYF,TGCGCCAGCAGCCCCCGTTCACACGGCACAGATACGCAGTATTTT,.,TRBJ2-3,.,TRBV5-1
CASSQDRYTGELFF,TGCGCCAGCAGCCAAGACCGGTACACCGGGGAGCTGTTTTTT,.,TRBJ2-2,.,TRBV4-1
CAWRGDRVSGAFF,TGTGCCTGGAGGGGAGACAGGGTGAGTGGAGCTTTCTTT,.,TRBJ1-1,TRBD1,TRBV30
CASSDRGGWPQHF,TGTGCCAGCAGTGACAGAGGTGGGTGGCCCCAGCATTTT,.,TRBJ1-5,.,TRBV12-3/TRBV12-4
CANRGGATGELFF,TGTGCCAACCGAGGGGGCGCCACCGGGGAGCTGTTTTTT,.,TRBJ2-2,TRBD1,TRBV6-5